The sequence of this T cell receptor beta chain was determined in a study of blood T cell repertoires in COVID-19. In the study overall: The origin of the acute and convalescent COVID-19 samples was the United States, Italy and Spain. In each case, the material was cDNA or gDNA derived from T cells, B-cell-depleted T cells, or PBMCs.

Produced via immunoSEQ multiplex PCR; TCRdb's table is partial and in-frame only. The table includes about 400,000 clones, 88% detected once. Participants, about 18 to 89 years old, spanned 24 US areas. Assignments of participants to cohorts depended upon their own reported clinical history. Trimming at V came to 4 bases and at J to 2 bases, leaving 6 bases not matched to a gene. Germline CDR1 is SGHRS and CDR2 is YFSETQ. The CDR3 length is 15 residues. Sequencing used PBMCs or T cells enriched from blood (not recorded which). The chain employs TRBV5-1 and TRBJ1-2; 9 bases map to TRBD1. The TCR sequence derives from a woman aged 40 to 49 with acute COVID-19. CDR3 residues: CASSLRTGDNYGYTF. CDR3 coding DNA: TGCGCCAGCAGCCTACGGACAGGGGACAACTATGGCTACACCTTC.